Presented here are 16 T cell receptor beta chains from one specimen sequenced in a study of cytomegalovirus exposure and HLA in healthy donors. PCR involved 60 Vbeta and 13 Jbeta primers. Here immunoSEQ multiplex PCR was the method, and the copy in TCRdb shows in-frame clones only, minus some. This table holds 60,000 or so clones. Material for sequencing was PBMCs. Receptors originate from a man aged 50 to 60 in good health and CMV-seropositive.

This chain links TRBV11-3 with TRBJ1-1; 8 bases agree with TRBD1. This CDR3 spans 15 amino acids. Trimming took 5 bases from V and 8 from J; bases not matched to a gene: 13. Germline-derived CDR1 and CDR2 are SGHNT and YENEEA. CDR3 in amino acids: CASSPRQGLRREAFF. The CDR3 DNA reads as TGTGCCAGCAGCCCCCGACAGGGGCTGAGAAGGGAAGCTTTCTTT.

The rearrangement uses TRBV7-3 and TRBJ2-5, with 9 bases aligning to TRBD2. The CDR3 extends over 13 amino acids. Germline V gives CDR1 SGHTA, CDR2 FQGTGA. CDR3 sequence: CASGTSNQETQYF. CDR3 nucleotide sequence: TGTGCTAGCGGGACTAGCAACCAAGAGACCCAGTACTTC.

The rearrangement uses TRBV6-4 and TRBJ2-7; D uncertain. V was clipped by 5 bases and J by 0 bases, with 11 bases between them. The CDR3 extends over 14 amino acids. Per the germline V gene, CDR1 is MRHNA and CDR2 is SNTAGT. The DNA for the CDR3 is TGTGCCAGCAGTCCTGAAATTAGCTCCTACGAGCAGTACTTC. This sequence encodes CASSPEISSYEQYF.

CDR3 amino acids: CAISLTGSAGELFF. The CDR3 DNA is TGTGCCATCAGTCTAACAGGGTCGGCCGGGGAGCTGTTTTTT. This rearrangement joins TRBV10-3 to TRBJ2-2; maybe TRBD1 (6 bases). The CDR3 extends over 14 amino acids. With 5 bases removed from V and 6 bases from J, the gap between germline ends came to 13 bases. Looked up from germline, CDR1 is ENHRY and CDR2 is SYGVKD.

This chain uses TRBV5-1 with TRBJ2-2; D uncertain. Germline V CDR1 and CDR2: SGHRS, YFSETQ. The V and J ends lost 4 bases and 2 bases respectively, with 6 bases between them. The CDR3 length is 13 residues. CDR3 amino acids: CASSPYNTGELFF. In DNA, the CDR3 is TGCGCCAGCAGCCCCTATAACACCGGGGAGCTGTTTTTT.

V and J are TRBV29-1 and TRBJ2-7; 9 bases match TRBD2. Looked up from germline, CDR1 is SQVTM and CDR2 is ANQGSEA. V lost 7 bases, J lost 2 bases, and 6 bases stayed unmatched. CDR3 size: 13 residues. CDR3 sequence: CSAGGGRAYEQYF. The CDR3 coding sequence is TGCAGCGCCGGGGGCGGGAGGGCCTACGAGCAGTACTTC.

On this clone itself: An end of the junction differs from the germline gene, which may be a read error. The chain carries TRBV7-7 and TRBJ2-3; D not certain. Per the germline V gene, CDR1 is SSHAT and CDR2 is FNYEAQ (reference sequence). The CDR3 covers 13 residues. DNA for the CDR3: TGTGCTAGCAGCTTAGACCCCGGAGATACGCAGTATTTT. Translation gives CASSLDPGDTQYF.

The rearrangement uses TRBV29-1 and TRBJ1-2; D is unclear. Looked up from germline, CDR1 is SQVTM and CDR2 is ANQGSEA. The CDR3 length is 13 residues. The ends were cut back, 7 bases at V and 8 bases at J, with 20 bases in the middle. The CDR3 spells CSAPPEQLGGYTF. The CDR3 bases are TGCAGCGCCCCCCCGGAGCAGCTTGGGGGCTACACCTTC.

The V call is TRBV7-9, the J call TRBJ2-7; 8 bases align to TRBD1. The CDR3 spans 14 residues. Germline lookup yields CDR1 SEHNR and CDR2 FQNEAQ (reference sequence). With V trimmed by 5 bases and J by 3 bases, 6 bases remained unmatched. Here the CDR3 reads CASSPWTGNYEQYF. The CDR3 DNA reads as TGTGCCAGCAGCCCCTGGACAGGGAACTACGAGCAGTACTTC.

The chain couples TRBV6-4 to TRBJ1-1; TRBD1 agrees at 7 bases. CDR3 length: 14 amino acids. The V gene's germline CDR1 is MRHNA and CDR2 SNTAGT. The V and J ends lost 6 bases and 0 bases, in that order; junction bases with no gene match: 4. CDR3 DNA sequence: TGTGCCAGCAGAAAGGACAGGATGAACACTGAAGCTTTCTTT. This translates into CASRKDRMNTEAFF.

J is TRBJ2-7 and V is TRBV29-1; no clear D. The CDR3 has 11 amino acids. From germline, CDR1 is SQVTM and CDR2 ANQGSEA. The CDR3, as DNA: TGCATCTGGTGGAGTGCCTACGAGCAGTACTTC. Protein product: CIWWSAYEQYF.

CDR3 bases: TGTGCCAGCAGCGTCGACAGGGGTGGAGAAAAACTGTTTTTT. Translation gives CASSVDRGGEKLFF. The genes are TRBV9 and TRBJ1-4; TRBD1 matches 8 bases. The V segment lost 2 bases and the J segment 8 bases; nucleotides outside the gene matches: 5. The CDR3 has 14 amino acids. Germline lookup yields CDR1 SGDLS and CDR2 YYNGEE.

J is TRBJ2-7 and V is TRBV18; tentative D call: TRBD2 (5 bases). The CDR3 spans 15 residues. Germline loops: CDR1 KGHSH, CDR2 LQKENI. The germline V and J ends were trimmed by 2 bases and 2 bases, with 13 bases remaining between them. DNA of the CDR3: TGTGCCAGCTCACCAGGGAGTACAAGCGCCTACGAGCAGTACTTC. This translates into CASSPGSTSAYEQYF.

The chain recombines TRBV6-5 with TRBJ2-7; tentative D call: TRBD1 (6 bases). Germline CDR1 MNHEY, CDR2 SVGAGI. The germline V and J ends were trimmed by 4 bases and 9 bases, with 19 bases remaining between them. There are 14 residues in the CDR3. CDR3 protein: CASSSTGLVMGQYF. The CDR3 bases are TGTGCCAGCAGTTCGACAGGATTGGTGATGGGGCAGTACTTC.

Notes on this clone: The sample carries other DNA sequences with the same CDR3. The chain carries TRBV7-9 and TRBJ1-2; D is ambiguous. V dropped 4 bases and J dropped 3 bases, with 9 bases sitting between them. This CDR3 region has 13 residues. The germline V gene has CDR1 SEHNR and CDR2 FQNEAQ (reference sequence). In nucleotides, the CDR3 is TGTGCCAGCAGCTCCTCAGGTGACTATGGCTACACCTTC. Encoded protein: CASSSSGDYGYTF.

The V gene is TRBV25-1, the J gene TRBJ1-1; D gene uncertain. This CDR3 has 15 amino acids. Germline lookup yields CDR1 MGHDK and CDR2 SYGVNS. V gave up 0 bases and J gave up 6 bases, with 14 bases separating them. The CDR3 region has the DNA TGTGCCAGCAGTGAATACGCTCTCGGGATGGCTGAAGCTTTCTTT. This encodes CASSEYALGMAEAFF.